This T cell receptor beta chain originates from a study of relationships among human T cell subsets. Losses at the gene ends were 5 bases for V and 6 bases for J; bases not matched to a gene: 5. Germline CDR1 SEHNR, CDR2 FQNEAQ (reference sequence). The CDR3 spans 13 residues. The CD8+ T cells came from negative anti-CD4 multisort bead selection followed by positive anti-CD8 selection. Study conclusions and caveats: Th1, Th2 and regulatory subsets overlapped substantially in CDR3 sequences. A CD4+CD8+ double-positive population could not be excluded by bead sorting. Clones with over 100 reads held over 60% of CD8+ cytotoxic sequences.

This clonotype was observed a handful of times. What it recognizes is unknown. TCR alpha and beta CDR3s were amplified from mRNA by semiquantitative ARM-PCR. In ARM-PCR, communal superprimers followed tagged nested gene-specific primers for exponential amplification. Nested primers were removed by exonuclease before the second PCR round. TCRdb reprocessed the multiplex PCR reads with MiXCR, giving one entry per CDR3 protein. The sample shows about 5,000 distinct CDR3 sequences, around 60% of them seen only once. The V call is TRBV7-9, the J call TRBJ1-1; 8 bases map to TRBD1. Source material: CD8+ T cells sorted from blood. The receptor comes from a man aged 35-49 years in good health. The CDR3 DNA reads as TGTGCCAGCAGCCCTTTACAGGGGGCTGAAGCTTTCTTT. The encoded protein is CASSPLQGAEAFF.